These 22 T cell receptor beta chains originate from one sample sequenced in a study of cytomegalovirus exposure and HLA in healthy donors. 13 Jbeta primers and 60 Vbeta primers were used for the PCR. Repertoires were generated with immunoSEQ multiplex PCR, while TCRdb's copy carries only in-frame clones and drops some. This table has approximately 90,000 clones, roughly 76% appearing once. Specimen: PBMCs. The receptor source for this set is a male donor in good health and CMV-seronegative.

This chain joins TRBV6-6 and TRBJ1-2, with a possible D match to TRBD1 (5 bases). From germline, CDR1 is MNHNY and CDR2 SVGAGI (reference sequence). The V gene lost 5 bases and the J gene lost 1 base, with 8 bases spanning the gap. The CDR3 is 13 residues long. The CDR3 region has the DNA TGTGCCAGCAGTAGGACAAGTAACTATGGCTACACCTTC. Translated: CASSRTSNYGYTF.

V usage is TRBV5-1 and J usage is TRBJ1-2; 10 bases align to TRBD1. The CDR3 has 17 residues. Trimming removed 4 bases from V and 6 bases from J; junction bases left unmatched: 15. In germline, CDR1 is SGHRS, CDR2 YFSETQ. CDR3 DNA: TGCGCCAGCAGCCCTAATCGACGGACAGGGGGAGAGGATGGCTACACCTTC. Translated, it gives CASSPNRRTGGEDGYTF.

The gene calls are TRBV9 and TRBJ2-7, with D maybe TRBD2 (5 bases). In germline, CDR1 is SGDLS, CDR2 YYNGEE. The CDR3 totals 15 residues. Trimming shortened V by 0 bases and J by 4 bases, and 14 bases separated the two germline ends. CDR3 bases: TGTGCCAGCAGCGTAGGTTCTTTGTCGGGGTACGAGCAGTACTTC. Translated: CASSVGSLSGYEQYF. Looking up the rest from reference TRBV9 and TRBJ2-7 gives the full variable domain: DSGVTQTPKHLITATGQRVTLRCSPRSGDLSVYWYQQSLDQGLQFLIQYYNGEERAKGNILERFSAQQFPDLHSELNLSSLELGDSALYFCASSVGSLSGYEQYFGPGTRLTVT.

This clone was detected a few times. V gene TRBV9 combines with J gene TRBJ2-3; no reliable D call. Germline-derived CDR1 and CDR2 are SGDLS and YYNGEE. This CDR3 region has 16 residues. Trimming pared 2 bases from V and 0 bases from J, leaving 13 bases between. The CDR3 sequence is CASSVTEPFSTDTQYF. The CDR3 DNA sequence: TGTGCCAGCAGCGTTACAGAACCATTTAGCACAGATACGCAGTATTTT.

The CDR3 DNA is TGTGCCAGCAACGACAGGGCCACCGGGGAGCTGTTTTTT. Translated, it gives CASNDRATGELFF. The chain joins TRBV9 to TRBJ2-2; 7 positions agree with TRBD1. The CDR3 has 13 residues. V shed 6 bases and J 4 bases; nucleotides not matched to a gene: 3. Germline lookup yields CDR1 SGDLS and CDR2 YYNGEE. The full variable domain, completed using reference TRBV9 and TRBJ2-2, is DSGVTQTPKHLITATGQRVTLRCSPRSGDLSVYWYQQSLDQGLQFLIQYYNGEERAKGNILERFSAQQFPDLHSELNLSSLELGDSALYFCASNDRATGELFFGEGSRLTVL.

This sequence joins TRBV4-3 and TRBJ2-2; D gene unclear. The V end was cut by 3 bases, the J end by 3 bases, with 5 bases between. Germline CDR1 LGHNA, CDR2 YSLEER. The CDR3 is 13 residues long. The CDR3 loop is CASSHGHTGELFF. The CDR3 DNA reads as TGCGCCAGCAGCCATGGGCACACCGGGGAGCTGTTTTTT.

The CDR3 bases are TGTGCCAGCAGTCGGGGACAGTTGAACACTGAAGCTTTCTTT. Encoded protein: CASSRGQLNTEAFF. The chain recombines TRBV27 with TRBJ1-1, with 7 bases that match TRBD1. Germline CDR1 is MNHEY and CDR2 is SMNVEV (reference sequence). This CDR3 has 14 residues. The trim removed 5 bases at V and 0 bases at J, leaving 3 bases unmatched.

CDR3 nucleotide sequence: TGTGCCACCAGCAGAGATCTTGGAGGGTGGGATCAGCCCCAGCATTTT. Translating gives CATSRDLGGWDQPQHF. The chain recombines TRBV15 with TRBJ1-5, with D unresolved. CDR3 length equals 16 residues. Germline values: CDR1 LNHNV, CDR2 YYDKDF (reference sequence). V was trimmed by 0 bases and J by 5 bases, leaving 14 bases between them.

This sequence joins TRBV7-9 and TRBJ1-1; D is possibly TRBD1 (5 bases). The CDR3 is made up of 12 amino acids. Trimming shortened V by 6 bases and J by 8 bases, and 13 bases separated the two germline ends. Germline V gene sequence: CDR1 SEHNR, CDR2 FQNEAQ (reference sequence). The CDR3 is CASSPSGVEAFF. CDR3 bases: TGTGCCAGCAGTCCGTCGGGGGTGGAAGCTTTCTTT.

This sequence joins TRBV4-3 and TRBJ1-2, with D perhaps matching TRBD1 (6 bases). The length of the CDR3 is 16 residues. CDR1 LGHNA and CDR2 YSLEER come from the germline V gene. V gave up 0 bases and J gave up 0 bases, with 11 bases separating them. The CDR3 DNA is TGCGCCAGCAGCCAAGATCTGGACAGCACTAACTATGGCTACACCTTC. Protein: CASSQDLDSTNYGYTF.

The chain has TRBV4-3 and TRBJ1-1; D is ambiguous. The CDR3 is made up of 13 amino acids. V was cut by 3 bases and J by 1 base, with 6 bases left in between. Germline CDR1 and CDR2: LGHNA and YSLEER. CDR3: CASSHRGNTEAFF. The DNA for the CDR3 is TGCGCCAGCAGCCACAGAGGGAACACTGAAGCTTTCTTT.

This chain uses TRBV15 with TRBJ2-2, with TRBD1 matching 7 bases. CDR3 size: 18 residues. CDR1 and CDR2 from the germline V gene are LNHNV and YYDKDF (reference sequence). Germline trimming cut 1 base from V and 3 bases from J; bases unmatched to any gene: 11. The CDR3 here is CATSRALGDSQYTGELFF. DNA of the CDR3: TGTGCCACCAGCAGAGCCTTGGGGGACAGCCAGTACACCGGGGAGCTGTTTTTT. The full variable domain, completed using reference TRBV15 and TRBJ2-2, is DAMVIQNPRYQVTQFGKPVTLSCSQTLNHNVMYWYQQKSSQAPKLLFHYYDKDFNNEADTPDNFQSRRPNTSFCFLDIRSPGLGDTAMYLCATSRALGDSQYTGELFFGEGSRLTVL.

J is TRBJ1-1 and V is TRBV7-2, with D possibly being TRBD1 (6 bases). V shed 1 base and J shed 3 bases, with 12 bases lying between them. The CDR3 loop spans 15 amino acids. Germline CDR1 SGHTA, CDR2 FQGNSA. The CDR3 bases are TGTGCCAGCAGCTTAGGTGGGGGGGCGTACACTGAAGCTTTCTTT. This gives the protein CASSLGGGAYTEAFF.

This clone was counted a few times. V usage is TRBV5-5 and J usage is TRBJ2-5; the D gene is possibly TRBD1 (6 bases). The CDR3 consists of 17 residues. V was trimmed by 1 base and J by 2 bases, leaving 18 bases between them. Germline V gene sequence: CDR1 SGHKS, CDR2 YYEKEE (reference sequence). The CDR3 sequence: CASSLSTGGLEQETQYF. The CDR3 bases are TGTGCCAGCAGCTTGTCGACAGGCGGCTTGGAGCAAGAGACCCAGTACTTC.

The chain carries TRBV6-5 and TRBJ1-1; D ambiguous. Germline CDR1 reads MNHEY; CDR2 reads SVGAGI. Trimming removed 0 bases from V and 0 bases from J, with 8 bases in between. The CDR3 consists of 15 residues. The CDR3 sequence is CASSYSFEMNTEAFF. The DNA of the CDR3 is TGTGCCAGCAGTTACTCATTCGAGATGAACACTGAAGCTTTCTTT.

The V gene is TRBV10-2, the J gene TRBJ2-2, with D tentatively TRBD1 (6 bases). This CDR3 contains 11 residues. Deletions cut 10 bases from V and 7 bases from J, with 10 bases between. Germline V gives CDR1 WSHSY, CDR2 SAAADI. The CDR3 loop is CATTQGGELFF. The CDR3 DNA reads TGCGCCACCACACAGGGCGGGGAGCTGTTTTTT.

The chain employs TRBV9 and TRBJ2-7; weak D call: TRBD2 (5 bases). The CDR3 sequence is 14 residues long. Deletions cut 2 bases from V and 6 bases from J, with 15 bases between. Germline V gives CDR1 SGDLS, CDR2 YYNGEE. The CDR3 nucleotides read TGTGCCAGCAGCGTTGGAGTCGGGCGGGCCGAGCAGTACTTC. Translated: CASSVGVGRAEQYF. Full variable domain (outside the CDR3, taken from reference TRBV9 and TRBJ2-7): DSGVTQTPKHLITATGQRVTLRCSPRSGDLSVYWYQQSLDQGLQFLIQYYNGEERAKGNILERFSAQQFPDLHSELNLSSLELGDSALYFCASSVGVGRAEQYFGPGTRLTVT.

V gene TRBV7-2 combines with J gene TRBJ1-5, with D possibly being TRBD1 (6 bases). CDR3 length: 16 residues. Between the trimmed V and J ends, which lost 4 bases and 3 bases, there was a span of 16 bases. Germline values: CDR1 SGHTA, CDR2 FQGNSA. The CDR3: CASSSMTGPLNQPQHF. DNA of the CDR3: TGTGCCAGCAGCTCCATGACAGGACCCCTCAATCAGCCCCAGCATTTT.

This rearrangement joins TRBV7-7 to TRBJ2-1, with 9 bases that match TRBD2. Germline assignment: CDR1 SSHAT and CDR2 FNYEAQ (reference sequence). Unmatched junction bases numbered 6, after V lost 5 bases and J lost 7 bases. This CDR3 spans 14 amino acids. CDR3 sequence: CASSLGTSSNEQFF. The CDR3 DNA reads as TGTGCCAGCAGCCTCGGGACTAGCAGTAATGAGCAGTTCTTC.

The chain employs TRBV29-1 and TRBJ1-6; TRBD1 agrees at 10 bases. The CDR3 sequence is 15 residues long. The ends lost 6 bases at V and 8 bases at J; junction bases unmatched: 10. CDR1 and CDR2 from the germline V gene are SQVTM and ANQGSEA. In nucleotides, the CDR3 is TGCAGCGTGCGGACAGGGGGATTTACAGATTCACCCCTCCACTTT. As protein: CSVRTGGFTDSPLHF.

The chain has TRBV27 and TRBJ1-5; TRBD1 might be the D (6 bases). The V end lost 0 bases, the J end lost 0 bases, and 18 bases lay between the germline ends. The V gene's germline CDR1 is MNHEY and CDR2 SMNVEV (reference sequence). CDR3 length: 19 residues. CDR3 residues: CASSLSPGVGAYSNQPQHF. DNA for the CDR3: TGTGCCAGCAGTTTATCCCCAGGGGTGGGGGCATATAGCAATCAGCCCCAGCATTTT.

This sequence joins TRBV7-9 and TRBJ2-1; D is undetermined. Germline V gives CDR1 SEHNR, CDR2 FQNEAQ (reference sequence). V was cut by 0 bases and J by 6 bases, with 15 bases left in between. The CDR3 sequence is 16 residues long. CDR3 residues: CASSLAMALVGNEQFF. In DNA, the CDR3 is TGTGCCAGCAGCTTAGCGATGGCCCTAGTTGGCAATGAGCAGTTCTTC.